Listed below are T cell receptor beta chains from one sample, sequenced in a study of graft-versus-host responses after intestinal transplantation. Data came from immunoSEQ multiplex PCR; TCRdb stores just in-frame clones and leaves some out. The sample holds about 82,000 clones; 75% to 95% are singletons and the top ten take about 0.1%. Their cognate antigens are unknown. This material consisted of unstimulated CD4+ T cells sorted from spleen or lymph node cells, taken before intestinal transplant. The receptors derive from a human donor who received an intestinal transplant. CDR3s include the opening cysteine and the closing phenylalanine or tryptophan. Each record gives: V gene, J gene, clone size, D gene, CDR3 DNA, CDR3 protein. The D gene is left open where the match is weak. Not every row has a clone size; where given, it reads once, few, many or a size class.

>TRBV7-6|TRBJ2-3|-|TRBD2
TGTGCCAGCAGCTTATTCGCGGGGGGCCTAGATACGCAGTATTTT
CASSLFAGGLDTQYF
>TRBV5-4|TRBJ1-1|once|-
TGTGCCAGCAGCTTGAGATTGGCAGGGGACACTGAAGCTTTCTTT
CASSLRLAGDTEAFF
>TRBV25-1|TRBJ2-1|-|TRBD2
TGTGCCAGCAGCGCAGCCGGGACTAACAATGAGCAGTTCTTC
CASSAAGTNNEQFF
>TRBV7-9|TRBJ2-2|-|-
TGTGCCAGCAGCTTGCAGGGTATCTTTGGGACCGGGGAGCTGTTTTTT
CASSLQGIFGTGELFF
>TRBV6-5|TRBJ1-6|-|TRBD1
TGTGCCAGCAGTTGGACAGGGGGATATAATTCACCCCTCCACTTT
CASSWTGGYNSPLHF
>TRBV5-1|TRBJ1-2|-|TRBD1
TGCGCCAGCAGCTTGGGGGGACAGGGGAGAGACTATGGCTACACCTTC
CASSLGGQGRDYGYTF
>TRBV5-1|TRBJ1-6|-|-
TGCGCCAGCAGCTTGGCCGGGGGGTCTCATAATTCACCCCTCCACTTT
CASSLAGGSHNSPLHF
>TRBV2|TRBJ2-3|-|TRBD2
TGTGCCAGCATGGGTAGCGGGGGAAGCACAGATACGCAGTATTTT
CASMGSGGSTDTQYF
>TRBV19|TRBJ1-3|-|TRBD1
TGTGCCAGTAGTATAGACCGGGACAGCCACTCTGGAAACACCATATATTTT
CASSIDRDSHSGNTIYF
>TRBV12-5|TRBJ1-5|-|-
TGTGCTAGTGCTTCCGGGACAAATAGCAATCAGCCCCAGCATTTT
CASASGTNSNQPQHF
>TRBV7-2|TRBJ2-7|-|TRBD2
TGTGCCAGCAGCTTAAAGGCCCGGGGGGGCGCAAAATCCTACGAGCAGTACTTC
CASSLKARGGAKSYEQYF
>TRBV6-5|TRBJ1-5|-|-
TGTGCCAGCAGACTAGATAGCAATCAGCCCCAGCATTTT
CASRLDSNQPQHF
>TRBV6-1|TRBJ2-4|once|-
TGTGCCCCCGCCAGAACAGGAAACATTCAGTACTTC
CAPARTGNIQYF
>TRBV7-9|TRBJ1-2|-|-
TGTGCCAGCAGCTTAGTTCTCGGAGAATCTAACTATGGCTACACCTTC
CASSLVLGESNYGYTF
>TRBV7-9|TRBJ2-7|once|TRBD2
TGTGCCAGCAGCCAGCAGGGACTAGCGGACTTCTTCTCCTACGAGCAGTACTTC
CASSQQGLADFFSYEQYF
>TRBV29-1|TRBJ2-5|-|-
TGCAGCGTAGAGCAGGGAATAGAGACCCAGTACTTC
CSVEQGIETQYF
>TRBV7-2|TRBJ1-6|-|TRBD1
TGTGCCAGCACCTTAGGGGACAGGGTTGCACCCCTCCACTTT
CASTLGDRVAPLHF
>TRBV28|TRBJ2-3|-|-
TGTGCCAGCCTATTAAGCGGGAGCACAGATACGCAGTATTTT
CASLLSGSTDTQYF
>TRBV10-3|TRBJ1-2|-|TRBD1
TGTGCCATCAGAGGAGACAGGGGGAACTATGGCTACACCTTC
CAIRGDRGNYGYTF
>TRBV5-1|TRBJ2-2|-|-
TGCGCCAGCAGCGGTGGGACAACGAACACCGGGGAGCTGTTTTTT
CASSGGTTNTGELFF
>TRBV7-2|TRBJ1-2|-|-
TGTGCCAGCCTCCAGAGTCGGGGGGCAGGTGGCTACACCTTC
CASLQSRGAGGYTF
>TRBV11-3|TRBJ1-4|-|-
TGTGCCAGCAGCTCGACCGGGGGGAAAGGAGGAGGAACTAATGAAAAACTGTTTTTT
CASSSTGGKGGGTNEKLFF
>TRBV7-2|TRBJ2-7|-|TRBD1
TGTGCCAGCAGCTTAGTGGGACAGGGGGCTTACGAGCAGTACTTC
CASSLVGQGAYEQYF
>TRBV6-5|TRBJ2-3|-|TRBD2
TGTGCCAGCAGTTCTCCTGGCGGGGGGGCCTCAGATACGCAGTATTTT
CASSSPGGGASDTQYF
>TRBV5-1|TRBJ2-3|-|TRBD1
TGCGCCAGCAGCTTATTAACAGGGGGAGCAGATACGCAGTATTTT
CASSLLTGGADTQYF
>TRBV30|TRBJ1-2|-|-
TGTGCCTGGAGTAACGGTAACTATGGCTACACCTTC
CAWSNGNYGYTF
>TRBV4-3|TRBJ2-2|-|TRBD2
TGCGCCAGCAGCCAAGATCTCCTAGCGGGGGTAGACACCGGGGAGCTGTTTTTT
CASSQDLLAGVDTGELFF
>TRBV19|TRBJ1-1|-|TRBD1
TGTGCCACCAACAGGGGGCTATCGAAGAACACTGAAGCTTTCTTT
CATNRGLSKNTEAFF
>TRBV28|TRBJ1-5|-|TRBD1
TGTGCCAGCAGGAGGGACAGGGCCAATCAGCCCCAGCATTTT
CASRRDRANQPQHF
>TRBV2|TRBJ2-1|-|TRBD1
TGTGCCAGCAGGCCCGGGACAGGGGGTGAAAATGAGCAGTTCTTC
CASRPGTGGENEQFF
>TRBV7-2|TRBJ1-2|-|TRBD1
TGTGCCAGCAGCTGGGGACAGGGAAACTATGGCTACACCTTC
CASSWGQGNYGYTF
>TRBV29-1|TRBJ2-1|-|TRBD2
TGCAGCGTGGCACCCGCGGGGGGGCCTTTTTACAATGAGCAGTTCTTC
CSVAPAGGPFYNEQFF
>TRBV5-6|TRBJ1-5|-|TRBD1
TGTGCCAGCAGCCGGACAGGCCGAGGGGCAAATCAGCCCCAGCATTTT
CASSRTGRGANQPQHF
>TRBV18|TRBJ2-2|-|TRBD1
TGTGCCAGCTCTGGACAGGGGGACACCGGGGAGCTGTTTTTT
CASSGQGDTGELFF
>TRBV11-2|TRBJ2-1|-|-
TGTGCCAGCAGCTTAATTAGCTCCTACAATGAGCAGTTCTTC
CASSLISSYNEQFF
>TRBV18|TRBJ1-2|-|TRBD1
TGTGCCAGCTCACCGAAAGGACAGGGGGCTGAGGGCTACACCTTC
CASSPKGQGAEGYTF
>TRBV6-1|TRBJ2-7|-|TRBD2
TGTGCCAGCAGAGCACTAGCGGGACTATACGAGCAGTACTTC
CASRALAGLYEQYF
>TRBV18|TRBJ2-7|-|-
TGTGCCAGCTCACCATCGCCGGACAGTTCCTACGAGCAGTACTTC
CASSPSPDSSYEQYF
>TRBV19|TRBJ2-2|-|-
TGTGCCAGTAGTACTGGCGGCAGGGGAACCGGGGAGCTGTTTTTT
CASSTGGRGTGELFF
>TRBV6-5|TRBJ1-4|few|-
TGTGCCAGCAGCTGGAGTGCGGCTAATGAAAAACTGTTTTTT
CASSWSAANEKLFF
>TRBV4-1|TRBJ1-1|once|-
TGCGCCAGCAGCCAAGACCCCCGAGAGCGATTCTTCAACACTGAAGCTTTCTTT
CASSQDPRERFFNTEAFF
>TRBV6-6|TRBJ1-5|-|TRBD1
TGTGCCAGCACCAAGGGGCAGGGGGCGGGCAATCAGCCCCAGCATTTT
CASTKGQGAGNQPQHF
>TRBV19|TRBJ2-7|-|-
TGTGCCAGTAGTCTCAGCTTACCGGGACAAGGATACGAGCAGTACTTC
CASSLSLPGQGYEQYF
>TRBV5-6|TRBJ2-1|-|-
TGTGCCAGCAGCTTATTGGGGGGCGGGGGACATAATGAGCAGTTCTTC
CASSLLGGGGHNEQFF
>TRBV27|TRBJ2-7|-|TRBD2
TGTGCCAGCAGTGGGCTAGCGGGGGGGCCCGGCGAGCAGTACTTC
CASSGLAGGPGEQYF
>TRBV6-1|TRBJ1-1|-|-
TGTGCCAGCAGTGAAGATGCGTTGTGGGGAGAAAACTCTGAAGCTTTCTTT
CASSEDALWGENSEAFF